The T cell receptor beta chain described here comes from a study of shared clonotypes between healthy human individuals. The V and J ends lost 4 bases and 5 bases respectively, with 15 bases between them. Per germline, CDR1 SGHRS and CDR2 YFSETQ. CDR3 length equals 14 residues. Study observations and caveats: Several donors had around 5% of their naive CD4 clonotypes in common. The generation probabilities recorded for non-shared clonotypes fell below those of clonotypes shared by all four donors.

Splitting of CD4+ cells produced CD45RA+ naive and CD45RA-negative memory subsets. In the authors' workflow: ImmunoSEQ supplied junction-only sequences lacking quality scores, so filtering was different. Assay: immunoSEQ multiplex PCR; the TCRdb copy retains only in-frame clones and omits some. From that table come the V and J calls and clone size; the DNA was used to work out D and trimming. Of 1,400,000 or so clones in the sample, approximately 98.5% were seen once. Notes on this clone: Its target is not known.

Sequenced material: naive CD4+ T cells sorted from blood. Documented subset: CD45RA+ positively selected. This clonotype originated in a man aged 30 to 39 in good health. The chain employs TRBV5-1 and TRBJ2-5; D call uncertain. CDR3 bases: TGCGCCAGCAGCACCTCAGCTAGTACGGAGACCCAGTACTTC. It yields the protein CASSTSASTETQYF.